These T cell receptor beta chains were read from a single sample in a study of OX40 agonist ivuxolimab in advanced cancers. Sequenced by immunoSEQ multiplex PCR; TCRdb stores in-frame clones only, minus some. In the table there are 50,000 to 65,000 clones, about four fifths of which are singletons. The sample here was CD4+ or CD8+ T cells sorted from blood, taken in a trial of the OX40 agonist ivuxolimab. All receptors come from an adult with an advanced solid tumor such as melanoma, head and neck, liver or kidney cancer. The CDR3 runs from the conserved cysteine through the conserved F or W. D genes are given only for firm matches. Clone size is not always given. Where it is, it says once, few, many or a class for expanded clones.

v_gene	j_gene	d_gene	abundance	CDR3aa	CDR3nt
TRBV5-1	TRBJ1-1	.	.	CASRGNRADTEAFF	TGCGCCAGTCGAGGGAACAGAGCTGACACTGAAGCTTTCTTT
TRBV7-9	TRBJ2-7	.	.	CASSLVGGDRTYEQYF	TGTGCCAGCAGCTTAGTAGGGGGGGACAGGACCTACGAGCAGTACTTC
TRBV11-2	TRBJ2-2	.	.	CASSYSGPGELFF	TGTGCCAGCAGCTACTCGGGGCCCGGGGAGCTGTTTTTT
TRBV18	TRBJ2-1	.	.	CASSPFQGDEQFF	TGTGCCAGCTCACCGTTTCAAGGGGATGAGCAGTTCTTC
TRBV11-2	TRBJ2-7	.	.	CASSLGPGAAYEQYF	TGTGCCAGCAGCTTAGGTCCAGGGGCGGCCTACGAGCAGTACTTC
TRBV7-7	TRBJ2-5	TRBD2	.	CASPGGGETQYF	TGTGCTAGCCCGGGGGGTGGGGAGACCCAGTACTTC
TRBV7-2	TRBJ2-3	.	.	CASSPSSWGTDTQYF	TGTGCCAGCAGCCCCTCCTCGTGGGGCACAGATACGCAGTATTTT
TRBV13	TRBJ2-7	TRBD1	few	CASSLSGQATAYEQYF	TGTGCCAGCAGCTTATCCGGACAGGCAACAGCCTACGAGCAGTACTTC
TRBV6-5	TRBJ1-5	.	.	CASSGGSGPQHF	TGTGCCAGCAGTGGGGGCTCTGGGCCCCAGCATTTT
TRBV6-6	TRBJ1-4	.	few	CASKKNGGLSEKLFF	TGTGCCAGCAAAAAAAATGGGGGGCTGAGTGAAAAACTGTTTTTT
TRBV2	TRBJ2-1	.	.	CASSPGLSRLSYNEQFF	TGTGCCAGCAGTCCCGGGCTCTCACGGCTCTCCTACAATGAGCAGTTCTTC
TRBV28	TRBJ1-1	.	.	CASSLYPASEAFF	TGTGCCAGCAGTTTATATCCGGCATCTGAAGCTTTCTTT
TRBV30	TRBJ1-6	TRBD1	.	CAWRGQGIRLNSPLHF	TGTGCCTGGAGGGGACAGGGGATCCGACTGAATTCACCCCTCCACTTT
TRBV27	TRBJ2-5	.	few	CASSSPTGQETQYF	TGTGCCAGCAGTTCGCCCACAGGACAAGAGACCCAGTACTTC
TRBV5-4	TRBJ1-1	.	.	CASSLMGLDTEAFF	TGTGCCAGCAGCTTAATGGGTTTAGACACTGAAGCTTTCTTT
TRBV15	TRBJ1-2	.	.	CATSRTSRDYYGYTF	TGTGCCACCAGCAGAACTTCCAGGGATTACTATGGCTACACCTTC
TRBV29-1	TRBJ1-1	TRBD1	.	CSAKGQATGMAFF	TGCAGCGCGAAAGGACAGGCCACCGGGATGGCTTTCTTT
TRBV6-6	TRBJ1-5	.	.	CASSYSGKDQPQHF	TGTGCCAGCAGTTACTCGGGGAAGGACCAGCCCCAGCATTTT
TRBV5-5	TRBJ1-1	.	.	CASSLNGENTEAFF	TGTGCCAGCAGCCTAAACGGGGAGAACACTGAAGCTTTCTTT
TRBV14	TRBJ1-5	.	.	CASSQDWDQPQHF	TGTGCCAGCAGCCAAGATTGGGATCAGCCCCAGCATTTT
TRBV13	TRBJ2-2	.	.	CASSPAGEAGELFF	TGTGCCAGCAGCCCGGCCGGAGAAGCCGGGGAGCTGTTTTTT
TRBV28	TRBJ1-5	TRBD1	.	CASSSGQGPVGNQPQHF	TGTGCCAGCAGTTCTGGACAGGGGCCCGTTGGCAATCAGCCCCAGCATTTT
TRBV7-9	TRBJ2-2	.	.	CASSLVRTAGANTGELFF	TGTGCCAGCAGCTTAGTTAGGACGGCCGGCGCGAACACCGGGGAGCTGTTTTTT
TRBV6-6	TRBJ1-2	.	.	CASVGGYGYTF	TGTGCCAGCGTGGGGGGGTATGGCTACACCTTC
TRBV30	TRBJ2-2	.	.	CAWKGGPNTGELFF	TGTGCCTGGAAGGGAGGACCAAACACCGGGGAGCTGTTTTTT
TRBV7-2	TRBJ1-5	TRBD1	.	CASSSAGTGEQPQHF	TGTGCCAGCAGCTCAGCCGGGACAGGGGAACAGCCCCAGCATTTT
TRBV2	TRBJ2-7	.	.	CASSRYRATYEQYF	TGTGCCAGCAGTAGGTACCGAGCGACCTACGAGCAGTACTTC
TRBV30	TRBJ1-1	.	.	CAWRLRAHTEAFF	TGTGCCTGGAGATTGAGGGCTCACACTGAAGCTTTCTTT
TRBV5-1	TRBJ2-3	.	.	CASSLAGASTDTQYF	TGCGCCAGCAGCTTGGCGGGGGCTAGCACAGATACGCAGTATTTT
TRBV27	TRBJ2-3	.	.	CASSLFQGGTDTQYF	TGTGCCAGCAGTTTATTTCAGGGCGGCACAGATACGCAGTATTTT
TRBV5-5	TRBJ1-1	.	.	CASSLGLMNTEAFF	TGTGCCAGCAGCTTGGGGCTGATGAACACTGAAGCTTTCTTT
TRBV7-2	TRBJ2-3	.	.	CASSSYQGSDTQYF	TGTGCCAGCAGCTCGTACCAGGGGTCGGATACGCAGTATTTT
TRBV6-4	TRBJ1-1	.	.	CASSDREGTEAFF	TGTGCCAGCAGTGACAGGGAGGGCACTGAAGCTTTCTTT
TRBV6-4	TRBJ1-1	.	few	CASSESRNTEAFF	TGTGCCAGCAGTGAATCGCGCAACACTGAAGCTTTCTTT
TRBV21-1	TRBJ2-2	.	.	CASSNGYTGELFF	TGTGCCAGCAGCAATGGGTACACCGGGGAGCTGTTTTTT
TRBV11-2	TRBJ2-7	.	once	CASSPRLSYEQYF	TGTGCCAGCAGCCCCAGGCTCTCCTACGAGCAGTACTTC
TRBV5-1	TRBJ2-3	TRBD2	.	CASSPASGDTQYF	TGCGCCAGCAGCCCGGCTAGCGGAGATACGCAGTATTTT
TRBV9	TRBJ2-3	TRBD1	.	CASSSHRGDTQYF	TGTGCCAGCAGCTCACACAGGGGGGATACGCAGTATTTT
TRBV19	TRBJ2-1	TRBD1	.	CASSLRDRGYNEQFF	TGTGCCAGTAGCCTCCGGGACAGGGGTTACAATGAGCAGTTCTTC
TRBV6-5	TRBJ1-5	.	.	CASSSNRVGQPQHF	TGTGCCAGCAGTTCTAACAGGGTTGGTCAGCCCCAGCATTTT
TRBV5-4	TRBJ1-1	TRBD1	.	CASSSDRGRGNTEAFF	TGTGCCAGCTCCTCGGACAGGGGTAGGGGGAACACTGAAGCTTTCTTT
TRBV7-3	TRBJ2-5	.	.	CASSGGAQETQYF	TGTGCCAGCAGCGGGGGGGCCCAAGAGACCCAGTACTTC
TRBV10-2	TRBJ1-6	.	few	CARPRGRQEDPSYNSPLHF	TGCGCCAGGCCCCGAGGTCGACAGGAGGATCCCTCCTATAATTCACCCCTCCACTTT
TRBV5-1	TRBJ2-2	.	.	CASSKDPANTGELFF	TGCGCCAGCAGCAAGGACCCCGCGAACACCGGGGAGCTGTTTTTT
TRBV2	TRBJ2-2	.	.	CASRLGSRGTGELFF	TGTGCCAGCAGGTTGGGCAGTCGAGGAACCGGGGAGCTGTTTTTT
TRBV7-6	TRBJ2-3	.	.	CASSLQGALEQYF	TGTGCCAGCAGCCTACAGGGTGCCCTGGAGCAGTATTTT
TRBV19	TRBJ1-2	.	few	CASSSSVANYGYTF	TGTGCCAGTAGTTCATCGGTAGCTAACTATGGCTACACCTTC
TRBV5-1	TRBJ2-2	.	.	CASRPTGNTGELFF	TGCGCCAGCAGGCCAACAGGGAACACCGGGGAGCTGTTTTTT
TRBV30	TRBJ1-1	.	few	CAWSSQVNTEAFF	TGTGCCTGGAGTTCTCAGGTGAACACTGAAGCTTTCTTT
TRBV5-1	TRBJ1-5	.	.	CASSEGVGNQPQHF	TGCGCCAGCAGCGAAGGGGTTGGCAATCAGCCCCAGCATTTT
TRBV19	TRBJ2-4	.	.	CASSMRGLAKNIQYF	TGTGCCAGTAGTATGCGAGGGTTAGCCAAAAACATTCAGTACTTC
TRBV4-2	TRBJ2-5	.	.	CASKQGAGGQETQYF	TGTGCCAGCAAACAGGGGGCGGGGGGGCAAGAGACCCAGTACTTC